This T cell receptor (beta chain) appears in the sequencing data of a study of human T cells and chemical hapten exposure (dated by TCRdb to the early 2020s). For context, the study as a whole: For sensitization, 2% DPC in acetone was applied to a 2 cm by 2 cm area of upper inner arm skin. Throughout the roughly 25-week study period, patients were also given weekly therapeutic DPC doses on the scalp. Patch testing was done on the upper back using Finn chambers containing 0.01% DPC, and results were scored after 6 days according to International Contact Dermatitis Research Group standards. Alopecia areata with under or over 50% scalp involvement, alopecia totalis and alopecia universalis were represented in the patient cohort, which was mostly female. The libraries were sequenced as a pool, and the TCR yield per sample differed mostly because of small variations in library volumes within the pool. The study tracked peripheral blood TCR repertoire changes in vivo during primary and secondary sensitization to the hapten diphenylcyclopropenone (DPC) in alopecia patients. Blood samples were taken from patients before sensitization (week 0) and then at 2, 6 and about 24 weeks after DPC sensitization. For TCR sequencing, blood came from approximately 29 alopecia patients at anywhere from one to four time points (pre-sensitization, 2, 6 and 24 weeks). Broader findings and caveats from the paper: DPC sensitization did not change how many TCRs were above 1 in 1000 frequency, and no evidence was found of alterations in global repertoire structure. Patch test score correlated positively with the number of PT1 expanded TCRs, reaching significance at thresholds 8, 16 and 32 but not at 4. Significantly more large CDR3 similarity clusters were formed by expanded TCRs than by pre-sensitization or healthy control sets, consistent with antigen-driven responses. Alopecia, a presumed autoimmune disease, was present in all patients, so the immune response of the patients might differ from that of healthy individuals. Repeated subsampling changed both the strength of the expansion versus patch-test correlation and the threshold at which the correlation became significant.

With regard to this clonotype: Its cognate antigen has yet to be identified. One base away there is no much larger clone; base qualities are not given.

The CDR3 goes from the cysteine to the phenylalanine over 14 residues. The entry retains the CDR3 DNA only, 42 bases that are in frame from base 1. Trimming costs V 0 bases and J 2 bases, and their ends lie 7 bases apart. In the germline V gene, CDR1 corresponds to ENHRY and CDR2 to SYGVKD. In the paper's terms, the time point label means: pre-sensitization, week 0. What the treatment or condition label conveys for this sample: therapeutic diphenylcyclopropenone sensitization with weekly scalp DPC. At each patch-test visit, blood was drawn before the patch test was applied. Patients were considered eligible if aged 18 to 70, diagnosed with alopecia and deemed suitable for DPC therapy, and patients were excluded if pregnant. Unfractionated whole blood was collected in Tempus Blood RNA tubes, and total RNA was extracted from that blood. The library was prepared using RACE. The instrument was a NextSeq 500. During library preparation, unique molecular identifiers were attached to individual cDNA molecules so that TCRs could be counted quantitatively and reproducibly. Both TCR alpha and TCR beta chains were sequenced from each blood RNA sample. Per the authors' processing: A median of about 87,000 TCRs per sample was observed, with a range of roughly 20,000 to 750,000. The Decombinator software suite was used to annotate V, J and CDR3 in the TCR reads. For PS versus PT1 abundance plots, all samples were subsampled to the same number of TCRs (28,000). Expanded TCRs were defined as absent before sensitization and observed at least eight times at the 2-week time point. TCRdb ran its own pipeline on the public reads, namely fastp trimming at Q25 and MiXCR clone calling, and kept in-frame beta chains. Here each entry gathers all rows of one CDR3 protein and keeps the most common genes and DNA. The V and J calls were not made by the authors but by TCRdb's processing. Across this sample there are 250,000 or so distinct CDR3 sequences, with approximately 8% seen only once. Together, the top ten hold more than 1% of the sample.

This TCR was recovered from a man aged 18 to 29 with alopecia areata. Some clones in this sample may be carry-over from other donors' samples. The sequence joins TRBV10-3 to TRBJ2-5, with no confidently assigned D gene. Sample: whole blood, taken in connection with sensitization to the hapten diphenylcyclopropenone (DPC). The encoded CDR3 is CAISESTSQETQYF. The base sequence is TGTGCCATCAGTGAGTCGACCAGTCAAGAGACCCAGTACTTC.